This TCR beta chain was recorded in a study of cytomegalovirus exposure and HLA in healthy donors. CDR1 is SGHRS and CDR2 is YFSETQ in the germline V gene. Trimming removed 2 bases from V and 5 bases from J; junction bases left unmatched: 4. This CDR3 spans 15 amino acids. PCR used 60 Vbeta primers and 13 Jbeta primers. Measured with immunoSEQ multiplex PCR; TCRdb has only the in-frame clones, and not every one. The sample contains 200,000 to 250,000 clones, 85% to 90% of which appear only once. Study conclusions and caveats: Reports indicate that TCR beta sequences accurately predicted the HLA-A and HLA-B alleles of most subjects.

In the case of this clone: Antigen specificity is unknown.

This clonotype was obtained from a woman between 18 and 30 years old in good health and CMV-seronegative. The sample consisted of PBMCs. The J gene is TRBJ1-6, the V gene TRBV5-1, with 7 bases that match TRBD1. Here the CDR3 reads CASSLTGVDNSPLHF. CDR3 bases: TGCGCCAGCAGCTTAACAGGGGTCGATAATTCACCCCTCCACTTT.